Sequencing of this TCR beta chain was carried out in a study of blood T cell repertoires in COVID-19. Per germline, CDR1 MNHEY and CDR2 SVGEGT. Trimming removed 3 bases from V and 3 bases from J; junction bases left unmatched: 1. The CDR3 has 14 residues. Data came from immunoSEQ multiplex PCR; TCRdb stores just in-frame clones and leaves some out. This sample has roughly 340,000 clones; over 75% occur once, and the top ten carry roughly 0.99%. The clonotype originates from a man aged 18 to 30 who had recovered from COVID-19. The gene calls are TRBV6-2 or TRBV6-3 and TRBJ2-1, with 8 bases aligning to TRBD1. Source material: PBMCs or T cells enriched from blood (not recorded which). In DNA, the CDR3 is TGTGCCAGCAGTTATGGACAGGGCTACAATGAGCAGTTCTTC. Translating gives CASSYGQGYNEQFF.